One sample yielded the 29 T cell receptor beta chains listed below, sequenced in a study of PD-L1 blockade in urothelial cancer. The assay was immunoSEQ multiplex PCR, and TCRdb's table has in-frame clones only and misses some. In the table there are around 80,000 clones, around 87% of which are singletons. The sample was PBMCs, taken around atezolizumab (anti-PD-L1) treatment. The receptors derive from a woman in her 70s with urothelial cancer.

The CDR3 nucleotides read TGTGCCAGCAGCTTGGCCCCACACCAAGACTACACCTTC. Translating gives CASSLAPHQDYTF. This sequence joins TRBV7-9 and TRBJ1-2; no definite D call. With 3 bases removed from V and 10 bases from J, the gap between germline ends came to 15 bases. CDR3 length: 13 amino acids. Germline CDR1 and CDR2: SEHNR and FQNEAQ (reference sequence). Full variable domain (outside the CDR3, taken from reference TRBV7-9 and TRBJ1-2): DTGVSQNPRHKITKRGQNVTFRCDPISEHNRLYWYRQTLGQGPEFLTYFQNEAQLEKSRLLSDRFSAERPKGSFSTLEIQRTEQGDSAMYLCASSLAPHQDYTFGSGTRLTVV.

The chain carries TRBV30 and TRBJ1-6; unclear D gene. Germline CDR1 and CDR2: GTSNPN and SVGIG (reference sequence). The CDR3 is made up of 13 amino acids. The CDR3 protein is CATGVRYNSPLHF. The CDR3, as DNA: TGTGCTACCGGGGTCAGGTATAATTCACCCCTCCACTTT.

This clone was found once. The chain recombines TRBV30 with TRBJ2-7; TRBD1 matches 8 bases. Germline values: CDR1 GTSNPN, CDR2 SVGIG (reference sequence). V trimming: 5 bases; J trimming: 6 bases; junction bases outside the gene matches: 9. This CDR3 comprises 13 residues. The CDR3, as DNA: TGTGCCTGGCAGGGGGCGAGCCTCCCCGAGCAGTACTTC. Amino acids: CAWQGASLPEQYF.

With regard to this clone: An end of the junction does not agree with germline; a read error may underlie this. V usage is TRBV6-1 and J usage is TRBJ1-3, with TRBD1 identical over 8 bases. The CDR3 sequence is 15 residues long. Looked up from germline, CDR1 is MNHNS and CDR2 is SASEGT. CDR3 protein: CASSVTGGPGDTIYF. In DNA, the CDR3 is TGTGCCAGCAGTGTCACAGGGGGACCTGGAGACACCATATATTTT.

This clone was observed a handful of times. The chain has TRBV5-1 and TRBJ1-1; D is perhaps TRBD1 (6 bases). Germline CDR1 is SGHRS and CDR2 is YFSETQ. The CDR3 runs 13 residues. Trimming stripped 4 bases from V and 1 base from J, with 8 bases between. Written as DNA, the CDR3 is TGCGCCAGCAGCCGACAGGAGAACACTGAAGCTTTCTTT. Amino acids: CASSRQENTEAFF. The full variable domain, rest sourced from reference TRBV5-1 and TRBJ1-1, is KAGVTQTPRYLIKTRGQQVTLSCSPISGHRSVSWYQQTPGQGLQFLFEYFSETQRNKGNFPGRFSGRQFSNSRSEMNVSTLELGDSALYLCASSRQENTEAFFGQGTRLTVV.

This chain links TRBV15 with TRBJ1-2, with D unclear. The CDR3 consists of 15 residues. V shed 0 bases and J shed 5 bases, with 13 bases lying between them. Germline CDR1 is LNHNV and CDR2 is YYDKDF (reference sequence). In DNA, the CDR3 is TGTGCCACCAGCAGAGATCCTGGGAGTTCTTATGGCTACACCTTC. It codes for CATSRDPGSSYGYTF. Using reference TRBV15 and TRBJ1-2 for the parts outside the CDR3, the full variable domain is DAMVIQNPRYQVTQFGKPVTLSCSQTLNHNVMYWYQQKSSQAPKLLFHYYDKDFNNEADTPDNFQSRRPNTSFCFLDIRSPGLGDTAMYLCATSRDPGSSYGYTFGSGTRLTVV.

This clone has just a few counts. The CDR3 spells CASTPTGFSYEQYF. DNA for the CDR3: TGTGCCAGCACCCCAACAGGTTTTTCCTACGAGCAGTACTTC. The chain is built from TRBV28 and TRBJ2-7; D may be TRBD1 (5 bases). Deletions cut 7 bases from V and 1 base from J, with 14 bases between. The CDR3 loop spans 14 amino acids. Germline V gene sequence: CDR1 MDHEN, CDR2 SYDVKM. Drawing the rest from reference TRBV28 and TRBJ2-7, the complete variable domain is DVKVTQSSRYLVKRTGEKVFLECVQDMDHENMFWYRQDPGLGLRLIYFSYDVKMKEKGDIPEGYSVSREKKERFSLILESASTNQTSMYLCASTPTGFSYEQYFGPGTRLTVT.

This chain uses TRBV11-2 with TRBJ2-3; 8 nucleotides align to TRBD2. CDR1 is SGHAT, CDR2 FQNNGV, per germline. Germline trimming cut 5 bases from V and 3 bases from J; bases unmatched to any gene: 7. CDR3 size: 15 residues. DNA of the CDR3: TGTGCCAGCAGCCACACTAGCGGAGGGACAGATACGCAGTATTTT. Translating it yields CASSHTSGGTDTQYF.

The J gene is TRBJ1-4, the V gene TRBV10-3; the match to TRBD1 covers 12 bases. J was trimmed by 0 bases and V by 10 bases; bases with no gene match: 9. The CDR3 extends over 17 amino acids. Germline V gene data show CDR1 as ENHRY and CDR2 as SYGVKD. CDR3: CATTMGQGASTNEKLFF. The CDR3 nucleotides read TGTGCCACCACAATGGGACAGGGGGCTTCAACTAATGAAAAACTGTTTTTT.

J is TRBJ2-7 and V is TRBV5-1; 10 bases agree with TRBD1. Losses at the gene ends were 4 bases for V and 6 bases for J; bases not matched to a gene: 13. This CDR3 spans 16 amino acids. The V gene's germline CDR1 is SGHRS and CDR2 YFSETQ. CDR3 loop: CASSPLGTGDVSEQYF. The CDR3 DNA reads TGCGCCAGCAGCCCCTTAGGGACAGGGGACGTGAGCGAGCAGTACTTC.

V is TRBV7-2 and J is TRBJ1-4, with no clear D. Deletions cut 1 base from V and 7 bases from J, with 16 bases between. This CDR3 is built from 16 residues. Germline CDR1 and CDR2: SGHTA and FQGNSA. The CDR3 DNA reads TGTGCCAGCAGCTTAGGAGGAGGTGGAGCTGGTGAAAAACTGTTTTTT. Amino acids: CASSLGGGGAGEKLFF.

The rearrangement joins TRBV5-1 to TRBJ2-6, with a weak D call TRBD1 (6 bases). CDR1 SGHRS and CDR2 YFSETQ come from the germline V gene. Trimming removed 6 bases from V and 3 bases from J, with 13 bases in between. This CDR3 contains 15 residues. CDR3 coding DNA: TGCGCCAGCAATCCAGGGGATGGTGGGGCCAACGTCCTGACTTTC. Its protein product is CASNPGDGGANVLTF.

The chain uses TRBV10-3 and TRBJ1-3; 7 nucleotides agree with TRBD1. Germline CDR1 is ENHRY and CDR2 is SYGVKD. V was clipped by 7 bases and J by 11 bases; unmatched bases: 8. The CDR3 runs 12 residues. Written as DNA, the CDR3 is TGTGCCATCAAAGGACCGACAGGGCCCATATATTTT. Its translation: CAIKGPTGPIYF.

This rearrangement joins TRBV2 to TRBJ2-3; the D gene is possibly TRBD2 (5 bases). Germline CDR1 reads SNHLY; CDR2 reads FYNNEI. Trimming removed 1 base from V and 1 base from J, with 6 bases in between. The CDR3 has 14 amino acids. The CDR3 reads CASSEGRGTDTQYF. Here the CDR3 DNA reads TGTGCCAGCAGTGAAGGGCGGGGCACAGATACGCAGTATTTT.

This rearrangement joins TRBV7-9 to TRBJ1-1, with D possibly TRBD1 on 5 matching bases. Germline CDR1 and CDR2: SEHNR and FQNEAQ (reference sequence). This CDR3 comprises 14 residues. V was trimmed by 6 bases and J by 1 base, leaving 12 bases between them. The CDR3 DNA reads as TGTGCCAGCAGAAACGGGGGAGGGAACACTGAAGCTTTCTTT. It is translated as CASRNGGGNTEAFF.

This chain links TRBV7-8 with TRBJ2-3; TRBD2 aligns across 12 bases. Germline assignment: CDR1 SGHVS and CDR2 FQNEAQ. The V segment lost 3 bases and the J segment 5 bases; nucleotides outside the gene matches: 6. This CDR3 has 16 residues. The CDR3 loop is CASSFQTSGSGDTQYF. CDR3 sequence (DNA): TGTGCCAGCAGCTTCCAGACTAGCGGGAGCGGAGATACGCAGTATTTT. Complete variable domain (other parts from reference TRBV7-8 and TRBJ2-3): GAGVSQSPRYKVAKRGQDVALRCDPISGHVSLFWYQQALGQGPEFLTYFQNEAQLDKSGLPSDRFFAERPEGSVSTLKIQRTQQEDSAVYLCASSFQTSGSGDTQYFGPGTRLTVL.

The CDR3 DNA sequence: TGCGCCAGCAGCTTGGGGGGGACAGGGCTCGTTGCAGATACGCAGTATTTT. Translation: CASSLGGTGLVADTQYF. The chain has TRBV5-1 and TRBJ2-3; TRBD1 agrees at 9 bases. The germline V gene encodes CDR1 SGHRS and CDR2 YFSETQ. With V trimmed by 0 bases and J by 4 bases, 9 bases remained unmatched. CDR3 length equals 17 residues.

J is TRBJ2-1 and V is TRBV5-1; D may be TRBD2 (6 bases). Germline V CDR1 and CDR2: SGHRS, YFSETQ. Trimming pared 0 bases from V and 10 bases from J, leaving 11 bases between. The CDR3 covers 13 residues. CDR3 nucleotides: TGCGCCAGCAGCTTGGTACCGGGGGAGGAGCAGTTCTTC. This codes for CASSLVPGEEQFF.

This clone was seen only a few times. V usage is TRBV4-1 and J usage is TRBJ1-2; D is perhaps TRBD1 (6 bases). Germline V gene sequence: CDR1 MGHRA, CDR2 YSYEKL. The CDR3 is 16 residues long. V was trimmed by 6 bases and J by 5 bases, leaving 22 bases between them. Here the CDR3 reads CASSRGPTGSGYGYTF. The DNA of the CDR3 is TGCGCCAGCAGTCGGGGTCCGACAGGCTCGGGGTATGGCTACACCTTC.

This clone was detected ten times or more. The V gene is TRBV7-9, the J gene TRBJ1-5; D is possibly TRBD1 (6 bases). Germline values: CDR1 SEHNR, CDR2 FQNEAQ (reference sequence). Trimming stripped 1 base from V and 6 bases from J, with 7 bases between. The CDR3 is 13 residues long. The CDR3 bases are TGTGCCAGCAGCTTAGGGGGGCTTCAGCCCCAGCATTTT. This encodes CASSLGGLQPQHF.

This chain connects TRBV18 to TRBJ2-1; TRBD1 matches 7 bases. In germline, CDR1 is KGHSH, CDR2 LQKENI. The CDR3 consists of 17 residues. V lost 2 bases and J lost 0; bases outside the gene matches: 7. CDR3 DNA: TGTGCCAGCTCACCAAAGAAGGGACAGAGCTCCTACAATGAGCAGTTCTTC. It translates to CASSPKKGQSSYNEQFF.

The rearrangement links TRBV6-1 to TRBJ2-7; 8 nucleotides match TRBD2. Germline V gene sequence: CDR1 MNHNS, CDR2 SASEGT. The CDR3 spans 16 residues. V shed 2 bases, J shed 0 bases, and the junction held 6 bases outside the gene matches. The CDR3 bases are TGTGCCAGCAGTGAATATGCGGCGGGGGGCTCCTACGAGCAGTACTTC. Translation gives CASSEYAAGGSYEQYF.

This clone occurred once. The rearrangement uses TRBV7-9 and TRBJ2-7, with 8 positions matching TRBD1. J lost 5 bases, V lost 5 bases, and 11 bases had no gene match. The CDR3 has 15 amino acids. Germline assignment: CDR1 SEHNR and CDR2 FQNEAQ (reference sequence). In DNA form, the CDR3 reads TGTGCCAGCAGCCAAATGACAGGGGTATCGGACGAGCAGTACTTC. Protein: CASSQMTGVSDEQYF.

This CDR3 is CASGTGQSDTQYF. In DNA form, the CDR3 reads TGTGCCAGTGGGACAGGGCAAAGTGACACGCAGTATTTT. The V call is TRBV19, the J call TRBJ2-3, with 9 bases fitting TRBD1. The germline gives CDR1 LNHDA, CDR2 SQIVND (reference sequence). V shed 8 bases and J 9 bases; nucleotides not matched to a gene: 9. The CDR3 spans 13 residues.

In DNA form, the CDR3 reads TGTGCCAGCAGCTTTCGGTACGGGGGGGAGACTGAAGCTTTCTTT. This gives the protein CASSFRYGGETEAFF. The chain combines TRBV5-5 with TRBJ1-1; tentatively, D is TRBD1 (5 bases). CDR1 and CDR2 (germline): SGHKS, YYEKEE (reference sequence). The V gene lost 2 bases and the J gene lost 5 bases, with 16 bases spanning the gap. The CDR3 loop spans 15 amino acids.

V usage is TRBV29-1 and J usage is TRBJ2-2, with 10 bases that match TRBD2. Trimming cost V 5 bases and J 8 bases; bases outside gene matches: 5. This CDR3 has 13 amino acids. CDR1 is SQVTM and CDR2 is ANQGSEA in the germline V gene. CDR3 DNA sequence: TGCAGCGTTATGAGCGGGGGGGCTGGGGAGCTGTTTTTT. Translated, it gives CSVMSGGAGELFF.

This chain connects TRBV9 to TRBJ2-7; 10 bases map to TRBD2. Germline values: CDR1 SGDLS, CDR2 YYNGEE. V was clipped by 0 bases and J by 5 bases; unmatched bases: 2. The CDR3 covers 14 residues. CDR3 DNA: TGTGCCAGCAGCGTAGACCTAGCGGGAGACGAGCAGTACTTC. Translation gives CASSVDLAGDEQYF.

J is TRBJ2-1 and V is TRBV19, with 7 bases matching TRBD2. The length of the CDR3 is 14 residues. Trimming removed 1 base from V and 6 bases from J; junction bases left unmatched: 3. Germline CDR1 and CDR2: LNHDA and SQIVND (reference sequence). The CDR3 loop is CASSIALAFNEQFF. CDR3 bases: TGTGCCAGTAGTATAGCACTAGCGTTCAATGAGCAGTTCTTC.

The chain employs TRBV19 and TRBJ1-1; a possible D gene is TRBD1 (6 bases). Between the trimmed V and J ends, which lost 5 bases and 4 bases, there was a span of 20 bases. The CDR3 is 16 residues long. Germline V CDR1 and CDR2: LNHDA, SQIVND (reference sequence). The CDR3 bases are TGTGCCAGTAGTGCTAGTACAGGGAGTTGGGGCACTGAAGCTTTCTTT. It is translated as CASSASTGSWGTEAFF.